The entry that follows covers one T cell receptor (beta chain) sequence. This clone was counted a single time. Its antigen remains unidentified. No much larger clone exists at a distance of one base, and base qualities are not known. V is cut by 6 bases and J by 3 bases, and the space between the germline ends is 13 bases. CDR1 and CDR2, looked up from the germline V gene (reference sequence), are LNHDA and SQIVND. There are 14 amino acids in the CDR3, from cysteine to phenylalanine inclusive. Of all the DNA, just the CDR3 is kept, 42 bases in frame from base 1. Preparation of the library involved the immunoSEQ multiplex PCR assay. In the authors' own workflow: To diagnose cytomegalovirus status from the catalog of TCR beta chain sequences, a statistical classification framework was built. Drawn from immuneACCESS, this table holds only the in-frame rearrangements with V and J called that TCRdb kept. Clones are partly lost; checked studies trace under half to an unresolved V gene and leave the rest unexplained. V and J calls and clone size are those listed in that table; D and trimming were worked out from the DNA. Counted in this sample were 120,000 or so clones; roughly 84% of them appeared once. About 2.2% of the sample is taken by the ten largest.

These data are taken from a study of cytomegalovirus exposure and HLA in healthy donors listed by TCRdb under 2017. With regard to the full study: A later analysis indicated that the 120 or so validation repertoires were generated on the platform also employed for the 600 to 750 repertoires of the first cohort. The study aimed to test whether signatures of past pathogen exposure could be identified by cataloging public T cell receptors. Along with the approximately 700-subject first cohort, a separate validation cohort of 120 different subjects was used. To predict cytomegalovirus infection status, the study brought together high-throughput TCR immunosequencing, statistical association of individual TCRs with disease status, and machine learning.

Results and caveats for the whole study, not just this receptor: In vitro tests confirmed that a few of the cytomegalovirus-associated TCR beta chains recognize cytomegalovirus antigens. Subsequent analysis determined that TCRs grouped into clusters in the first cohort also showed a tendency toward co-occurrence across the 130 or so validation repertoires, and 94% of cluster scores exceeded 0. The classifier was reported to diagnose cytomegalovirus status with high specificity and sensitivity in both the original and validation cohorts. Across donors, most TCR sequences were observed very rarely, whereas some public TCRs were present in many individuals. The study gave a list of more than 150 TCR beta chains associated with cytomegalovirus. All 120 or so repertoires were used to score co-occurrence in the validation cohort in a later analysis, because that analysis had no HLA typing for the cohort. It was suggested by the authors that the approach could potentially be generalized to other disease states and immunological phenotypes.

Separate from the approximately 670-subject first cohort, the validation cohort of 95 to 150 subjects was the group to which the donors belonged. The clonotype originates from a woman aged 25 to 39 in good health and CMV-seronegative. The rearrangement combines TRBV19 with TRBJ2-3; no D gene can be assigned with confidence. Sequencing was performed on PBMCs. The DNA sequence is TGTGCCAGTAGGAAGGAACAGCAGACAGATACGCAGTATTTT. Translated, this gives CASRKEQQTDTQYF. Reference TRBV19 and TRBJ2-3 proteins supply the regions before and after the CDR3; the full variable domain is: DGGITQSPKYLFRKEGQNVTLSCEQNLNHDAMYWYRQDPGQGLRLIYYSQIVNDFQKGDIAEGYSVSREKKESFPLTVTSAQKNPTAFYLCASRKEQQTDTQYFGPGTRLTVL.